Below are 15 T cell receptor beta chains sequenced from a single sample in a study of control samples from healthy donors and cancer patients. Repertoires were generated with immunoSEQ multiplex PCR, while TCRdb's copy carries only in-frame clones and drops some. Of about 59,000 clones in the sample, about 92% are singletons; the top ten hold about 1.8%. Material for sequencing was PBMCs. The receptor set was obtained from a middle-aged man with colorectal cancer.

The rearrangement uses TRBV4-1 and TRBJ2-3, with 9 bases fitting TRBD1. The CDR3 runs 15 residues. V trimming: 1 base; J trimming: 5 bases; junction bases outside the gene matches: 4. Germline V gene data show CDR1 as MGHRA and CDR2 as YSYEKL. Written as DNA, the CDR3 is TGCGCCAGCAGCCAAGTGGGACAGGGACAAGATACGCAGTATTTT. Its protein product is CASSQVGQGQDTQYF.

The CDR3 sequence: CASGLVVGSIGTSPYEQYF. The DNA for the CDR3 is TGTGCTAGTGGTTTGGTAGTAGGTAGTATAGGGACATCTCCCTACGAGCAGTACTTC. The V gene is TRBV12-5, the J gene TRBJ2-7; weak D call: TRBD1 (6 bases). V was cut by 0 bases and J by 2 bases, with 23 bases left in between. This CDR3 has 19 amino acids. Germline-derived CDR1 and CDR2 are LGHNT and FRNRAP.

As concerns this clone: At the DNA level, this CDR3 is encoded by other sequences in the same sample as well. The chain carries TRBV11-3 and TRBJ1-1, with no clear D. V was clipped by 5 bases and J by 4 bases, with 8 bases between them. The germline V gene has CDR1 SGHNT and CDR2 YENEEA. CDR3 length: 12 residues. The CDR3 DNA follows: TGTGCCAGCAGCCTGTCTGGCACTGAAGCTTTCTTT. Protein product: CASSLSGTEAFF.

This clone has more than one count but fewer than ten. This sequence joins TRBV9 and TRBJ2-3; no firm D call. V lost 4 bases and J lost 2, with 2 bases in between. This CDR3 spans 11 amino acids. Per germline, CDR1 SGDLS and CDR2 YYNGEE. Here the CDR3 reads CASSTTDTQYF. The DNA of the CDR3 is TGTGCCAGCAGCACCACAGATACGCAGTATTTT.

The chain uses TRBV4-1 and TRBJ1-1, with a possible D match to TRBD1 (5 bases). This CDR3 contains 13 residues. Germline V gene data show CDR1 as MGHRA and CDR2 as YSYEKL. Trimming took 5 bases from V and 4 from J, leaving 11 bases between them. Here the CDR3 DNA reads TGCGCCAGCAGCAGGGGCGCGGGCACTGAAGCTTTCTTT. This gives the protein CASSRGAGTEAFF.

The rearrangement links TRBV5-1 to TRBJ2-5, with a possible D match to TRBD1 (7 bases). The CDR3 spans 13 residues. Germline CDR1 reads SGHRS; CDR2 reads YFSETQ. The ends were cut back, 0 bases at V and 7 bases at J, with 10 bases in the middle. The DNA for the CDR3 is TGCGCCAGCAGCTTGGGACAGGGAGGGACCCAGTACTTC. Translating it yields CASSLGQGGTQYF.

This rearrangement joins TRBV7-9 to TRBJ1-2; D is ambiguous. The V gene lost 3 bases and the J gene lost 6 bases, with 8 bases spanning the gap. The CDR3 covers 12 residues. CDR1 is SEHNR, CDR2 FQNEAQ, per germline (reference sequence). The CDR3: CASSFSLHGYTF. CDR3 bases: TGTGCCAGCAGCTTTTCCCTCCATGGCTACACCTTC.

V usage is TRBV9 and J usage is TRBJ2-7; 7 positions match TRBD1. CDR1 is SGDLS, CDR2 YYNGEE, per germline. The CDR3 totals 15 residues. The V segment lost 3 bases and the J segment 5 bases; nucleotides outside the gene matches: 11. The CDR3 region is CASSEDPTGQDEQYF. The CDR3 DNA reads TGTGCCAGCAGCGAAGATCCGACAGGGCAAGACGAGCAGTACTTC.

The rearrangement links TRBV11-3 to TRBJ1-3; 7 bases agree with TRBD1. Germline lookup yields CDR1 SGHNT and CDR2 YENEEA. The CDR3 length is 16 residues. The trim removed 5 bases at V and 0 bases at J, leaving 7 bases unmatched. CDR3 sequence: CASSAGTVSSGNTIYF. The CDR3 coding sequence is TGTGCCAGCAGCGCCGGGACAGTGAGCTCTGGAAACACCATATATTTT.

The chain recombines TRBV18 with TRBJ1-1; 7 positions match TRBD1. Germline V CDR1 and CDR2: KGHSH, LQKENI. J gave up 3 bases and V 3 bases, and 7 bases lay outside the gene matches. This CDR3 contains 15 residues. Here the CDR3 reads CASSPVAGGDTEAFF. The CDR3, as DNA: TGTGCCAGCTCACCGGTCGCAGGGGGGGACACTGAAGCTTTCTTT.

The chain carries TRBV30 and TRBJ1-1, with D uncertain. V shed 2 bases and J shed 1 base, with 11 bases lying between them. Germline V gene data show CDR1 as GTSNPN and CDR2 as SVGIG (reference sequence). CDR3 length: 14 amino acids. The CDR3 here is CAWSIGSGNTEAFF. CDR3 bases: TGTGCCTGGAGTATAGGTAGCGGGAACACTGAAGCTTTCTTT.

The CDR3 region is CASSIELSGVGAKNIQYF. The CDR3 DNA follows: TGTGCCAGTAGTATAGAGCTGTCGGGGGTGGGAGCCAAAAACATTCAGTACTTC. The chain has TRBV19 and TRBJ2-4; perhaps TRBD2 as D (6 bases). CDR3 length: 18 amino acids. V shed 0 bases and J shed 0 bases, with 15 bases lying between them. Germline V CDR1 and CDR2: LNHDA, SQIVND (reference sequence).

The chain uses TRBV25-1 and TRBJ2-2; D gene ambiguous. Trimming left V 4 bases short and J 0 bases short, with 6 bases between. CDR1 is MGHDK and CDR2 is SYGVNS in the germline V gene. This CDR3 region has 14 residues. The CDR3 sequence is CASSGEANTGELFF. The CDR3 DNA follows: TGTGCCAGCAGTGGTGAGGCGAACACCGGGGAGCTGTTTTTT.

The chain links TRBV5-1 to TRBJ1-2, with D perhaps TRBD1 (6 bases). Trimming took 0 bases from V and 5 from J, leaving 14 bases between them. Germline CDR1 is SGHRS and CDR2 is YFSETQ. CDR3 length equals 15 residues. The CDR3 region has the DNA TGCGCCAGCAGCTTGGACGGGGGCGATGGTTATGGCTACACCTTC. Translating gives CASSLDGGDGYGYTF.

This chain joins TRBV3-1 (or the pseudogene TRBV3-2) and TRBJ1-4, with TRBD1 identical over 8 bases. The CDR3 loop spans 14 amino acids. Germline V gives CDR1 LGHDT, CDR2 YNNKEL (reference sequence). V lost 6 bases to trimming and J lost 7 bases; unmatched junction nucleotides: 7. CDR3 region: CASRQTGEGEKLFF. CDR3 coding DNA: TGTGCCAGCAGACAGACAGGGGAGGGTGAAAAACTGTTTTTT.